This TCR beta chain was sequenced for a study of T cells in Graves' hyperthyroidism and ophthalmopathy (dated by TCRdb to between 2019 and 2020). For the study in its entirety: Peripheral blood samples were taken at the time of initial diagnosis, prior to any treatment. An independent validation cohort of under 20 hyperthyroidism patients and 17 patients who later progressed to ophthalmopathy tested prospective prediction of ophthalmopathy. The paper describes TCR Vbeta CDR3 sequencing of roughly 130 peripheral blood samples, made up of about 40 ophthalmopathy patients, around 78 hyperthyroidism patients and 17 progressor patients. In about 6 Graves' hyperthyroidism patients, the study also compared T-cell repertoires from thyroid tissue with T-cell repertoires from blood. The roughly 100 discovery patients were randomly divided into training and test sets at a 7:3 ratio. After sampling, hyperthyroidism patients received methimazole starting at 30 mg daily, and ophthalmopathy patients received high-dose intravenous methylprednisolone. TCR V-J signatures able to tell the groups apart were searched for in a discovery cohort of around 95 patients, of whom over 40 had Graves' ophthalmopathy and about 60 had stable Graves' hyperthyroidism. On the study overall, not on this receptor specifically: Blood samples also contained most of the expanded thyroid clonotypes (frequency above 0.001), which suggests that blood repertoires may reflect thyroid immune responses. No statistical method was used to fix the sample size in advance, and group allocation was not hidden from the investigators. Ophthalmopathy was separated from stable hyperthyroidism by a 13 V-J signature model, with just over 85% sensitivity and roughly 81% specificity obtained in cross-validation and 80%/75% obtained in testing. In validation, progression to ophthalmopathy was predicted by the model with roughly 71% sensitivity and approximately 78% specificity, a median of about 6.4 months before onset.

In the ophthalmopathy patients, disease was moderately to severely active, with a Clinical Activity Score of 3 or more, a NOSPECS grade of 4 or more, and a duration of less than 3 months. The study excluded patients with uncontrolled infections, other autoimmune diseases, pregnancy or lactation. Diagnoses were based on clinical symptoms, serum thyroxine and TRAb, thyroid ultrasound and orbital computed tomography. Ficoll-Paque density gradient centrifugation was used to isolate PBMCs from 10 ml of fresh peripheral blood. Total RNA was extracted with Trizol reagent, and quality was checked on an Agilent 2100 Bioanalyzer. Its CDR3 holds 14 amino acids, cysteine through phenylalanine. Only CDR3 DNA is held: 42 bases, read in frame from base 1. The germline V gene sets CDR1 to MNHEY and CDR2 to SVGEGT. Compared with germline, V lacks 6 bases and J lacks 3 bases; bases without a gene match: 7. The TCR beta CDR3 regions were amplified from the RNA transcripts. A first-round RT-PCR of the TCR CDR3 used the HTBI primer set with the Qiagen OneStep RT-PCR kit. A second multiplex PCR round built the libraries, followed by size selection and purification. Libraries were sequenced paired-end with 100 bp reads on an Illumina HiSeq2000. As for how the authors treated the data: SOAPnuke was used to process the raw data, throwing out any read that contained adapters or uncalled bases, had a mean Phred below 15, or lacked an exact constant-primer or identifier match. High-quality paired reads were merged using COPE v1.2.5, and each unique nucleotide sequence was defined as a clonotype. MiTCR v1.1 was used to align clonotypes to the IMGT TRBV, TRBD and TRBJ reference segments. Analysis was restricted to V-J combinations with a frequency above 0.0001, which covered just over 98% of repertoires. A TCS score was defined as the ratio of F50 (clonal expansion) to E x V (chaos), with BLOSUM62-based TCRdist applied between CDR3 peptides within each V-J. Welch's t-statistics and random forest reduced 500 to 650 V-J features to 10 to 15, which were used in a naive Bayes classifier (R e1071). The raw public reads went through TCRdb reprocessing: fastp at Q25, MiXCR clone calling, in-frame beta chains kept. Each entry is one CDR3 protein sequence, shown with its most common DNA and genes. TCRdb, not the authors, supplied the V and J calls. The sample data list about 640,000 distinct CDR3 sequences, and 20% of these were observed just once. The ten most abundant clones make up around a third of the sample.

This clonotype was seen many times. This clone's antigen is unknown. It has no much larger one-base neighbor in the sample; base qualities were not kept. Sequenced input: blood. The V gene is TRBV6-2 or TRBV6-3 and the J gene is TRBJ1-1, and 7 junctional nucleotides match TRBD1. The sequence came from a man aged 25-45 years with Graves' ophthalmopathy. The sequence in DNA is TGTGCCAGCAGCCTACGGGGACAGTACACTGAAGCTTTCTTT. Its protein is CASSLRGQYTEAFF.